These 21 T cell receptor beta chains originate from one sample sequenced in a study of T-cell reconstitution after alpha-beta-depleted transplantation in children. Preparing the TCRbeta library involved the use of unique molecular identifiers. TCRdb ran MiXCR on the PCR reads and lists one entry per CDR3 protein. The table records hundreds of thousands of distinct CDR3 sequences, 9.9% of them present only once. The input for sequencing was PBMCs from the stem cell graft donor, taken from the stem cell graft. Receptors originate from a human donor who donated a stem cell graft to a child with SCID.

The chain recombines TRBV2 with TRBJ2-7; 7 bases align to TRBD1. The CDR3 is 13 residues long. Per germline, CDR1 SNHLY and CDR2 FYNNEI. The ends lost 9 bases at V and 2 bases at J; junction bases unmatched: 7. CDR3 coding DNA: TGTGCCAGGCAGGGGGTCTCGACCTACGAGCAGTACTTC. It is translated as CARQGVSTYEQYF. Full variable domain (remainder filled in from reference TRBV2 and TRBJ2-7): EPEVTQTPSHQVTQMGQEVILRCVPISNHLYFYWYRQILGQKVEFLVSFYNNEISEKSEIFDDQFSVERPDGSNFTLKIRSTKLEDSAMYFCARQGVSTYEQYFGPGTRLTVT.

The sample holds many counts of this clonotype. The V and J genes are TRBV2 and TRBJ2-3, with D perhaps TRBD1 (5 bases). Germline V gene lookup returns CDR1 SNHLY and CDR2 FYNNEI. V was trimmed by 2 bases and J by 0 bases, leaving 15 bases between them. The CDR3 runs 17 residues. The CDR3: CASSEILQTDSTDTQYF. The CDR3 bases are TGTGCCAGCAGTGAAATTCTTCAGACAGATAGCACAGATACGCAGTATTTT. The whole variable domain, filled in from reference TRBV2 and TRBJ2-3, reads EPEVTQTPSHQVTQMGQEVILRCVPISNHLYFYWYRQILGQKVEFLVSFYNNEISEKSEIFDDQFSVERPDGSNFTLKIRSTKLEDSAMYFCASSEILQTDSTDTQYFGPGTRLTVL.

The chain joins TRBV5-1 to TRBJ2-7; no firm D call. The V and J ends lost 4 bases and 0 bases respectively, with 17 bases between them. The CDR3 totals 16 residues. Per the germline V gene, CDR1 is SGHRS and CDR2 is YFSETQ. In DNA form, the CDR3 reads TGCGCCAGCAGCCCATCGGCTACGTCATACTCCTACGAGCAGTACTTC. Translation: CASSPSATSYSYEQYF.

This clonotype came up a few times. V usage is TRBV7-2 and J usage is TRBJ2-3; D perhaps matches TRBD1 (5 bases). CDR1 is SGHTA, CDR2 FQGNSA, per germline. The CDR3 has 17 residues. The V gene lost 5 bases and the J gene lost 0 bases, with 18 bases spanning the gap. CDR3 nucleotide sequence: TGTGCCAGCAGCAACAGGTTTGGAGCAGCTAGCACAGATACGCAGTATTTT. Translating it yields CASSNRFGAASTDTQYF.

This clonotype has just a few counts. The chain recombines TRBV28 with TRBJ1-5; D uncertain. The CDR3 length is 14 residues. CDR1 is MDHEN and CDR2 is SYDVKM in the germline V gene. V lost 6 bases and J lost 2, with 11 bases in between. This CDR3 is CASRGGVGNQPQHF. Written as DNA, the CDR3 is TGTGCCAGCAGGGGCGGGGTTGGCAATCAGCCCCAGCATTTT.

The chain couples TRBV12-3 or TRBV12-4 to TRBJ2-5; possible D gene TRBD1, 5 bases. This CDR3 is built from 14 residues. V was pared by 3 bases and J by 6 bases, with 14 bases between. The CDR3: CASSFVGQEKTQYF. DNA for the CDR3: TGTGCCAGCAGTTTCGTTGGACAAGAGAAGACCCAGTACTTC.

The gene calls are TRBV9 and TRBJ2-3; the D gene is possibly TRBD1 (6 bases). The CDR3 runs 14 residues. Trimming left V 3 bases short and J 8 bases short, with 16 bases between. The germline V gene encodes CDR1 SGDLS and CDR2 YYNGEE. The CDR3 loop is CASSDRTAGGTQYF. As DNA, the CDR3 is TGTGCCAGCAGCGATCGGACAGCAGGAGGTACGCAGTATTTT.

This clonotype turned up a few times. A single base separates this from a much larger clone, so it may be a read error. The chain is built from TRBV9 and TRBJ2-2; D is uncertain. Germline V gene data show CDR1 as SGDLS and CDR2 as YYNGEE. Trimming stripped 2 bases from V and 4 bases from J, with 3 bases between. The CDR3 covers 12 residues. In nucleotides, the CDR3 is TGTGCCAGCAGCGTTTTCACCGGGGAGCTGTTTTTT. Residues: CASSVFTGELFF.

This clonotype was recorded many times. The rearrangement uses TRBV11-2 and TRBJ2-7, with D perhaps TRBD1 or TRBD2 (7 bases each). Germline CDR1 and CDR2: SGHAT and FQNNGV. This CDR3 comprises 15 residues. V was clipped by 5 bases and J by 0 bases, with 14 bases between them. Here the CDR3 reads CASSLDRTSSYEQYF. The CDR3 DNA reads TGTGCCAGCAGCCTGGACAGGACTAGCTCCTACGAGCAGTACTTC.

V usage is TRBV7-9 and J usage is TRBJ1-2; D unclear. The CDR3 has 15 residues. Germline V gene data show CDR1 as SEHNR and CDR2 as FQNEAQ (reference sequence). Trimming pared 4 bases from V and 6 bases from J, leaving 18 bases between. For the CDR3, the DNA is TGTGCCAGCAGCTCTCCGCCGGCGCGTGGAGATGGCTACACCTTC. It yields the protein CASSSPPARGDGYTF.

In its sample, this clonotype was seen many times. The J gene is TRBJ2-3, the V gene TRBV7-9; D not certain. Germline V gene lookup returns CDR1 SEHNR and CDR2 FQNEAQ (reference sequence). The CDR3 length is 12 residues. Trimming shortened V by 2 bases and J by 4 bases, and 4 bases separated the two germline ends. This CDR3 is CASSLNPDTQYF. CDR3 sequence (DNA): TGTGCCAGCAGCTTAAATCCAGATACGCAGTATTTT.

The rearrangement uses TRBV12-3 or TRBV12-4 and TRBJ1-4, with D hard to call. V shed 0 bases and J shed 7 bases, with 6 bases lying between them. The CDR3 has 13 amino acids. The CDR3 protein is CASSLAEGEKLFF. The CDR3 DNA reads TGTGCCAGCAGTTTAGCTGAGGGTGAAAAACTGTTTTTT.

The chain links TRBV10-3 to TRBJ1-4; D gene unclear. V lost 2 bases, J lost 7 bases, and 8 bases lay in between. Germline-derived CDR1 and CDR2 are ENHRY and SYGVKD. The CDR3 consists of 13 residues. CDR3 region: CAISEGQAEKLFF. The CDR3 DNA reads as TGTGCCATCAGTGAGGGGCAGGCTGAAAAACTGTTTTTT.

This chain uses TRBV7-3 with TRBJ2-1; 13 positions match TRBD2. The V gene's germline CDR1 is SGHTA and CDR2 FQGTGA. The V and J ends lost 5 bases and 7 bases, in that order; junction bases with no gene match: 8. The length of the CDR3 is 16 residues. For the CDR3, the DNA is TGTGCCAGCAGCCCGCGGACTAGCGGGGGCGAAAATGAGCAGTTCTTC. It codes for CASSPRTSGGENEQFF.

This clonotype was detected many times. CDR3 region: CAISAEFTDTQYF. The CDR3 bases are TGTGCCATCAGTGCAGAATTCACAGATACGCAGTATTTT. The genes are TRBV10-3 and TRBJ2-3; D not certain. The V end was cut by 4 bases, the J end by 2 bases, with 7 bases between. Germline V gives CDR1 ENHRY, CDR2 SYGVKD. This CDR3 contains 13 residues.

Comment on this clonotype: Germline is not matched at one junction end, which may reflect a read error. This chain links TRBV5-1 with TRBJ2-1, with 8 bases lining up with TRBD1. The germline CDR1 and CDR2 sequences are SGHRS and YFSETQ. The CDR3 is made up of 12 amino acids. The CDR3 is CASRKERDRPQF. CDR3 DNA: TGCGCCAGCAGAAAGGAAAGGGACAGGCCCCAATTC.

Here the CDR3 DNA reads TGTGCCAGCAGCTTAGGACTACAGGGATTTCGGGAGACCCAGTACTTC. This codes for CASSLGLQGFRETQYF. The chain is built from TRBV11-2 and TRBJ2-5, with a tentative D call TRBD1 (6 bases). The ends were cut back, 1 base at V and 5 bases at J, with 17 bases in the middle. Per the germline V gene, CDR1 is SGHAT and CDR2 is FQNNGV. The CDR3 loop spans 16 amino acids. Drawing the rest from reference TRBV11-2 and TRBJ2-5, the complete variable domain is EAGVAQSPRYKIIEKRQSVAFWCNPISGHATLYWYQQILGQGPKLLIQFQNNGVVDDSQLPKDRFSAERLKGVDSTLKIQPAKLEDSAVYLCASSLGLQGFRETQYFGPGTRLLVL.

The rearrangement joins TRBV14 to TRBJ2-1, with D unclear. This CDR3 region has 16 residues. Trimming shortened V by 6 bases and J by 10 bases, and 25 bases separated the two germline ends. CDR1 and CDR2 from the germline V gene are SGHDN and FVKESK. The CDR3 DNA reads as TGTGCCAGCAGTCAGCGTGAGGCAGGTGCAAACTTAGAGCAGTTCTTC. It encodes CASSQREAGANLEQFF.

About this clonotype itself: This sequence may be a read error, since a much larger clone differs from it by one base. This likely comes from a read error, as the CDR3 has no conserved phenylalanine or tryptophan at its end. The V gene is TRBV7-2, the J gene TRBJ1-2; 7 bases agree with TRBD1. J gave up 4 bases and V 5 bases, and 4 bases lay outside the gene matches. Per germline, CDR1 SGHTA and CDR2 FQGNSA. This CDR3 has 13 amino acids. The CDR3 nucleotides read TGTGCCAGCAGCCAGACAGGGACCTATGGCTACACCTCC. This translates into CASSQTGTYGYTS.

This clonotype was counted between two and nine times. The V gene is TRBV6-1, the J gene TRBJ1-5; D unclear. The CDR3 covers 13 residues. Looked up from germline, CDR1 is MNHNS and CDR2 is SASEGT. The V end was cut by 4 bases, the J end by 4 bases, with 8 bases between. CDR3 DNA: TGTGCCAGCAGTGCCAACACAAATCAGCCCCAGCATTTT. This codes for CASSANTNQPQHF.

Of note for this clonotype: Its ends do not fully match the called genes, so a read error is possible. V gene TRBV20-1 combines with J gene TRBJ1-1; D is uncertain. This CDR3 contains 13 residues. Per the germline V gene, CDR1 is DFQATT and CDR2 is SNEGSKA (reference sequence). The CDR3 nucleotides are TGCAGTGCCAGAGGACGGGTCAGCACTGAAGCTTTCTTT. Amino acids: CSARGRVSTEAFF.